In this sample, the clone carrying this T cell receptor (beta chain) turned up a few times. Its cognate antigen is unknown. These data are taken from a study of identical twins. J gave up 2 bases and V 1 base, and 4 bases lay outside the gene matches. The CDR3 sequence is 16 residues long. Germline lookup yields CDR1 LNHDA and CDR2 SQIVND (reference sequence). The study, taken as a whole, reports: The more abundant beta clonotypes in cord blood had fewer insertions, and memory repertoires did not show this. Some out-of-frame alpha sequences were shared by twins, and these showed excess low generation probability.

Template switching, a step in the protocol, added a universal primer site, and cDNA carried unique molecular identifiers. TCRdb re-derived calls from the 5' RACE reads in MiXCR, one entry per CDR3 protein. The sample lists about 1.7 million distinct CDR3 sequences; roughly a third were seen once. Sequencing input: cord blood. This receptor was obtained from a newborn girl in good health. V is TRBV19 and J is TRBJ2-1; the match to TRBD2 covers 8 bases. The CDR3 sequence is CASSIGGRIPYNEQFF. The CDR3 DNA sequence: TGTGCCAGTAGTATAGGCGGGAGGATTCCCTACAATGAGCAGTTCTTC.